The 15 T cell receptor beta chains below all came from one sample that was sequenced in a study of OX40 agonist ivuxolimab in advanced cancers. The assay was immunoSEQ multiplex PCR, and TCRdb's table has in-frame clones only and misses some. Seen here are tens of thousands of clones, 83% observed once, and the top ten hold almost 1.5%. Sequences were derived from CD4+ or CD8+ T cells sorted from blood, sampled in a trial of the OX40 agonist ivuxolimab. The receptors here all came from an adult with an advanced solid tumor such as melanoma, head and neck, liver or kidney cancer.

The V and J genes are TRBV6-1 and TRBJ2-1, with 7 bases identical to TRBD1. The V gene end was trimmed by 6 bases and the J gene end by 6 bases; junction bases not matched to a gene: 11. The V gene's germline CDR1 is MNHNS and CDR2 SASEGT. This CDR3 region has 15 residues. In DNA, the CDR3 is TGTGCCAGCAGAAACGACAGGGTCCGGAGCAATGAGCAGTTCTTC. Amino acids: CASRNDRVRSNEQFF.

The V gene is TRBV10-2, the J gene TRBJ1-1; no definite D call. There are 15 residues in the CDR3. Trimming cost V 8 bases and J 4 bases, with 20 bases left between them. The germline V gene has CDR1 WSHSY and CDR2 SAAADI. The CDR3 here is CASLGINKGGTEAFF. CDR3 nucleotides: TGCGCCAGCCTCGGGATTAACAAAGGAGGCACTGAAGCTTTCTTT.

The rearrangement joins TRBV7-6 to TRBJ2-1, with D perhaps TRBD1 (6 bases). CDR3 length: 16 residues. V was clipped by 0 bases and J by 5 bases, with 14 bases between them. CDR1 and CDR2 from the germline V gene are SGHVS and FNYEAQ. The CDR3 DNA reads TGTGCCAGCAGCTTAGCACCCAGGGGAAGGGACAATGAGCAGTTCTTC. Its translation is CASSLAPRGRDNEQFF.

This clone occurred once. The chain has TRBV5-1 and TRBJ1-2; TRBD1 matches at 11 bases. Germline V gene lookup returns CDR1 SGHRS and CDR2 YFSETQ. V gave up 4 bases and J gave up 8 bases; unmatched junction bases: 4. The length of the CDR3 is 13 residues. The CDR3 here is CASSRTGGLGYTF. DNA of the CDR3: TGCGCCAGCAGCCGGACAGGGGGCTTGGGCTACACCTTC.

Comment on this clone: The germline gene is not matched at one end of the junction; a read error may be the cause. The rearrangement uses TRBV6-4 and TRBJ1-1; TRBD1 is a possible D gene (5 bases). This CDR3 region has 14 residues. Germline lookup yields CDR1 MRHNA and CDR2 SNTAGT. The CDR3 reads CASSVVSGNAEAFF. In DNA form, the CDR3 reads TGTGCCAGCAGTGTTGTTTCAGGGAACGCTGAAGCTTTCTTT.

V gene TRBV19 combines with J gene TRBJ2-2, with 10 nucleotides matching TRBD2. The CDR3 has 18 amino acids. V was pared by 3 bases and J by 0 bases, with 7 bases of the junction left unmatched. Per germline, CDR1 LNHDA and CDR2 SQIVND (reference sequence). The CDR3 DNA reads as TGTGCCAGTAGTATGGGGCTAGCGGGGGTCCCGAACACCGGGGAGCTGTTTTTT. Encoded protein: CASSMGLAGVPNTGELFF.

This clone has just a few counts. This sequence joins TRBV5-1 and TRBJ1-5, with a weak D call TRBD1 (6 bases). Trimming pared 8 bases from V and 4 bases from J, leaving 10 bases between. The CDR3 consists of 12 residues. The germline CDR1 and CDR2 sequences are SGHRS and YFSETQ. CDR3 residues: CASTTGNQPQHF. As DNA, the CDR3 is TGCGCCAGTACCACAGGGAATCAGCCCCAGCATTTT.

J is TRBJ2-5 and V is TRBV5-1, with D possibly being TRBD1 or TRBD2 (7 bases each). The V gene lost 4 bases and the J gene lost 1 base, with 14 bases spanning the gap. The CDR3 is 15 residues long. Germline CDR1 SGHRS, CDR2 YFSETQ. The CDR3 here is CASSPSGTAQETQYF. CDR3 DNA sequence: TGCGCCAGCAGCCCGAGCGGGACAGCCCAAGAGACCCAGTACTTC.

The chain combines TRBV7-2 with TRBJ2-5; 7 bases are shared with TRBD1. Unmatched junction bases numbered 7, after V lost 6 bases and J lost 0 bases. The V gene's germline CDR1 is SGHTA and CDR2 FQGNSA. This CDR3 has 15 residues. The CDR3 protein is CASRQRDRHQETQYF. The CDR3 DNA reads TGTGCCAGCAGACAACGGGACAGACACCAAGAGACCCAGTACTTC.

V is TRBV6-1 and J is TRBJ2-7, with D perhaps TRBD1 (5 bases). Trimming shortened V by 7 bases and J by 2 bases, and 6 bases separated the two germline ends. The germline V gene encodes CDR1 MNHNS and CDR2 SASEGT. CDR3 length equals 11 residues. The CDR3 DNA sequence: TGTGCCAGCACGACAGCCTACGAGCAGTACTTC. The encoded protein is CASTTAYEQYF.

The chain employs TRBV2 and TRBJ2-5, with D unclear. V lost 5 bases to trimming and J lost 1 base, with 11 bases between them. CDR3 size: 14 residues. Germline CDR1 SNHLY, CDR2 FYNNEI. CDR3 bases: TGTGCCAGCAGTAATGGGCCGCCCCAAGAGACCCAGTACTTC. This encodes CASSNGPPQETQYF.

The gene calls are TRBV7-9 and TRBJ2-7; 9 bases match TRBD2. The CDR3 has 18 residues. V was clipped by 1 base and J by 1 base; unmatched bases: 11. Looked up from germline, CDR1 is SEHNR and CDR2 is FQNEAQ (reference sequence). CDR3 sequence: CASSLDQLLAGRSYEQYF. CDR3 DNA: TGTGCCAGCAGCTTAGACCAGCTGCTAGCGGGACGATCCTACGAGCAGTACTTC.

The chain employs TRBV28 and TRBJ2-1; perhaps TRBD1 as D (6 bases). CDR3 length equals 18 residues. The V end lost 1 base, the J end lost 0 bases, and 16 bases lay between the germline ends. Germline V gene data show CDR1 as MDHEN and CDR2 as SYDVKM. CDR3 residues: CASSLSLTGTHSYNEQFF. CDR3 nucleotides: TGTGCCAGCAGTTTATCCCTTACCGGGACACACTCCTACAATGAGCAGTTCTTC.

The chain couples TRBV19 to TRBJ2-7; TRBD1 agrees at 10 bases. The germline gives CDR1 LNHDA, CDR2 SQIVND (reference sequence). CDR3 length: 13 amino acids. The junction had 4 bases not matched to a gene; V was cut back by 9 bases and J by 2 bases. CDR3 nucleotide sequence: TGTGCCAGCCGGGACAGGGGTGCCTACGAGCAGTACTTC. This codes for CASRDRGAYEQYF.

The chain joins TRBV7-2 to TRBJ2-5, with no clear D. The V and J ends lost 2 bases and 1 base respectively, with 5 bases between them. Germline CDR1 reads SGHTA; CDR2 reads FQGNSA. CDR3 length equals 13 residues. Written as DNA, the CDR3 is TGTGCCAGCAGCTTAACTATCCAAGAGACCCAGTACTTC. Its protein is CASSLTIQETQYF.